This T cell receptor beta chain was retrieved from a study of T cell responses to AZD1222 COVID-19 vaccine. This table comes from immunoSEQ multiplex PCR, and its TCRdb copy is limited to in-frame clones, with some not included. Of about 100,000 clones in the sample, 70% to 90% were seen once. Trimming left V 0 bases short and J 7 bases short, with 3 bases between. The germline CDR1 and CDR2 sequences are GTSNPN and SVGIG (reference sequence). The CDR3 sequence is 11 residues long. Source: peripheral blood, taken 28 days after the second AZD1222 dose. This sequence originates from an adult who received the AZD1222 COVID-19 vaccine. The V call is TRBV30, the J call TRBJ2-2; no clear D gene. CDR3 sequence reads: CAWSVIGELFF. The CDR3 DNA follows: TGTGCCTGGAGTGTTATCGGGGAGCTGTTTTTT.